Following are 10 T cell receptor beta chains from one sample sequenced in a study of early T cells in non-severe SARS-CoV-2 infection. MiXCR, run by TCRdb on the 5' RACE reads, gives a single entry per CDR3 protein. The sample lists about 70,000 distinct CDR3 sequences, roughly 14% seen once, with roughly 3.7% in the top ten. Here the sequenced sample was whole blood, taken at baseline. The receptors come from an adult who was a healthcare worker with PCR-confirmed SARS-CoV-2 infection or an uninfected control (not recorded which).

This clonotype has ten or more counts. This sequence joins TRBV2 and TRBJ2-7; 9 bases are a match to TRBD2. With 8 bases clipped from V and 1 base from J, the junction kept 6 bases outside the gene matches. From germline, CDR1 is SNHLY and CDR2 FYNNEI. The CDR3 is made up of 14 amino acids. Here the CDR3 DNA reads TGTGCCAGCCTTCCTAGCGGGGCATCCTACGAGCAGTACTTC. Protein product: CASLPSGASYEQYF.

The CDR3 region is CASSERRGYEQYF. As DNA, the CDR3 is TGCGCCAGCAGTGAGCGGAGGGGTTACGAGCAGTACTTC. This chain links TRBV10-1 with TRBJ2-7; perhaps TRBD2 as D (6 bases). Germline CDR1 is WNHNN and CDR2 is SYGVQD (reference sequence). There are 13 residues in the CDR3. Trimming cost V 2 bases and J 4 bases, with 9 bases left between them.

This clonotype was recorded a few times. This sequence joins TRBV20-1 and TRBJ2-7; TRBD1 matches at 7 bases. This CDR3 region has 15 residues. CDR1 DFQATT and CDR2 SNEGSKA come from the germline V gene (reference sequence). The V gene end was trimmed by 0 bases and the J gene end by 7 bases; junction bases not matched to a gene: 12. The CDR3 DNA is TGCAGTGCTAGAGAGGGAACCGGGACAGCCTCTGAGCAGTACTTC. Its translation is CSAREGTGTASEQYF.

This clonotype was counted a few times. The chain has TRBV5-1 and TRBJ2-3; D is possibly TRBD1 (6 bases). Between the trimmed V and J ends, which lost 6 bases and 6 bases, there was a span of 17 bases. The CDR3 is 14 residues long. Germline-derived CDR1 and CDR2 are SGHRS and YFSETQ. DNA for the CDR3: TGCGCCAGCAAGACAGGAGACATCTGGGATACGCAGTATTTT. Its protein product is CASKTGDIWDTQYF.

This clonotype was found a few times. J is TRBJ2-7 and V is TRBV11-2, with 9 nucleotides matching TRBD2. CDR3 length: 17 residues. Germline CDR1 SGHAT, CDR2 FQNNGV. V gave up 1 base and J gave up 3 bases; unmatched junction bases: 10. The CDR3 region is CASSLGRGRAGGYEQYF. In DNA form, the CDR3 reads TGTGCCAGCAGCTTAGGACGGGGGCGAGCGGGAGGCTACGAGCAGTACTTC.

This clonotype was seen only a few times. The chain couples TRBV27 to TRBJ2-6, with unresolved D. This CDR3 spans 16 amino acids. Germline CDR1 MNHEY, CDR2 SMNVEV (reference sequence). Trimming pared 4 bases from V and 3 bases from J, leaving 13 bases between. The CDR3 spells CASSSPQERGANVLTF. The CDR3 DNA follows: TGTGCCAGCAGTTCACCTCAGGAGCGTGGGGCCAACGTCCTGACTTTC.

V usage is TRBV2 and J usage is TRBJ1-6; 7 nucleotides align to TRBD1. Germline V gives CDR1 SNHLY, CDR2 FYNNEI. Trimming removed 4 bases from V and 13 bases from J; junction bases left unmatched: 4. This CDR3 is 12 amino acids long. The CDR3 region is CASSGTGAPLHF. The CDR3 DNA is TGTGCCAGCAGTGGAACAGGGGCCCCCCTCCACTTT.

The rearrangement links TRBV5-5 to TRBJ2-1, with D unresolved. The germline gives CDR1 SGHKS, CDR2 YYEKEE (reference sequence). The CDR3 covers 14 residues. V dropped 7 bases and J dropped 10 bases, with 21 bases sitting between them. This chain's CDR3 is CASGLLTLMGEQFF. For the CDR3, the DNA is TGTGCCAGCGGCCTGTTAACCCTCATGGGCGAGCAGTTCTTC.

This clonotype showed up just a few times. The V gene is TRBV29-1, the J gene TRBJ2-1, with D possibly TRBD2 on 5 matching bases. The CDR3 has 11 residues. CDR1 is SQVTM and CDR2 is ANQGSEA in the germline V gene. Trimming pared 3 bases from V and 9 bases from J, leaving 9 bases between. The CDR3 loop reads CSVDRGSEQFF. CDR3 coding DNA: TGCAGCGTTGACCGGGGTAGTGAGCAGTTCTTC.

This chain uses TRBV5-4 with TRBJ1-1, with a tentative D call TRBD1 (5 bases). The germline V gene has CDR1 SGHNT and CDR2 YYREEE (reference sequence). The CDR3 has 14 amino acids. V was shortened by 6 bases and J by 4 bases, with 16 bases between the two germline ends. The CDR3 loop is CASIRSQGGTEAFF. Written as DNA, the CDR3 is TGTGCCAGCATCCGCTCGCAGGGTGGCACTGAAGCTTTCTTT.